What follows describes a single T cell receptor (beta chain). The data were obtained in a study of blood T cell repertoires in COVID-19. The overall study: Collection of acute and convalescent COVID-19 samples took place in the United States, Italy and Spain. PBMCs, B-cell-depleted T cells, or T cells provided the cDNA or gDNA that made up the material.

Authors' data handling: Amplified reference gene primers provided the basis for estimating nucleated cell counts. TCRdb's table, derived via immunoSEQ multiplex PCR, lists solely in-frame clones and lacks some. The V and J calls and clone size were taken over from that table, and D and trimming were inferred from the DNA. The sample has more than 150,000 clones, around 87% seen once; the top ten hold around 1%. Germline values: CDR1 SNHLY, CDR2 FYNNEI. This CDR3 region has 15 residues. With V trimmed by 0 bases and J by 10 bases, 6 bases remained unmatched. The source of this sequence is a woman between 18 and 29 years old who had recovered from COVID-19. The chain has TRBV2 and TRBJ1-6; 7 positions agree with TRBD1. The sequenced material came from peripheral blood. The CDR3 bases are TGTGCCAGCAGTGAAGCGACAGGGATGGACTCACCCCTCCACTTT. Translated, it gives CASSEATGMDSPLHF. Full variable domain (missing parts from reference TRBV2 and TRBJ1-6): EPEVTQTPSHQVTQMGQEVILRCVPISNHLYFYWYRQILGQKVEFLVSFYNNEISEKSEIFDDQFSVERPDGSNFTLKIRSTKLEDSAMYFCASSEATGMDSPLHFGNGTRLTVT.